The text below deals with one T cell receptor (beta chain). Antigen unknown. The sample comes from a study of shared clonotypes between healthy human individuals. At the level of the study: There were three CD4 naive, three CD4 memory, two CD8 naive and one CD8 memory plates per donor. Regarding the study as a whole: The generation probabilities recorded for non-shared clonotypes fell below those of clonotypes shared by all four donors. What naive subsets generally showed was a larger estimated richness than memory subsets showed.

The study separated CD4+ cells into CD45RA+ naive and CD45RA-negative memory subsets. The V and J ends lost 2 bases and 4 bases respectively, with 17 bases between them. Germline CDR1 is MDHEN and CDR2 is SYDVKM. The CDR3 contains 16 residues. TCRdb's table, derived via immunoSEQ multiplex PCR, lists solely in-frame clones and lacks some. The sample lists 950,000 to 1,100,000 clones, roughly 75% occurring once. Material: memory CD4+ T cells sorted from blood. Indicated subset: CD45RA-negative fraction. The sequence was collected from a man aged 18 to 35 in good health. The V and J genes are TRBV28 and TRBJ2-5; possible D gene TRBD1, 6 bases. The CDR3 DNA follows: TGTGCCAGCAGTTTAGGGGGCCGACGAGATGGAGAGACCCAGTACTTC. Protein sequence: CASSLGGRRDGETQYF.